By its share, the clone carrying this TCR beta chain is medium-sized. The sample belongs to a study of blood T cell repertoires in COVID-19. As for the study in general: Specimens from acute and convalescent COVID-19 originated in the United States, Italy and Spain.

Germline CDR1 is KGHDR and CDR2 is SFDVKD. Trimming took 2 bases from V and 4 from J; bases not matched to a gene: 7. This CDR3 is 17 amino acids long. Here immunoSEQ multiplex PCR was the method, and the copy in TCRdb shows in-frame clones only, minus some. The sample shows 20,000 to 25,000 clones, 70% to 90% of them seen only once. The chain recombines TRBV24-1 with TRBJ2-3; 11 positions agree with TRBD2. The receptor comes from a human donor in a cohort sampled during active COVID-19. The donor label of this sample is uncertain. Sequences were obtained from peripheral blood. This CDR3 is CATSDSGLAGRSDTQYF. The CDR3 coding sequence is TGTGCCACCAGTGATTCTGGACTAGCGGGCCGGTCAGATACGCAGTATTTT.